This T cell receptor beta chain was retrieved from a study of blood T cells in healthy people across ages. The overall study: Researchers report that template switching captured about one barcoded beta molecule per two T cells.

Using a J-beta primer mix together with a sample-barcoded 5' primer, a second PCR was run for about 6 to 12 cycles. TCRdb passed the 5' RACE reads through MiXCR, listing each CDR3 protein once. The repertoire consists of just over 1 million distinct CDR3 sequences, with more than 40% occurring once and the leading ten covering 18%. As to this clonotype: The target antigen is unknown.

Individuals who donated were healthy Caucasians from Russia aged about 6 to 100. Germline V gene lookup returns CDR1 ENHRY and CDR2 SYGVKD. The CDR3 has 13 amino acids. Deletions cut 4 bases from V and 5 bases from J, with 12 bases between. Notes on the study in general: Unsorted PBMC input precluded a conclusive naive versus antigen-experienced comparison. With donor CMV status unknown, expanded clonotype changes were possibly confounded.

This TCR came from a woman in her sixties in good health. J is TRBJ2-7 and V is TRBV10-3; D possibly corresponds to TRBD2 (7 bases). The sequenced sample was blood. The chain's CDR3 is CAISGGGWDEQYF. The CDR3 region has the DNA TGTGCCATCAGTGGGGGGGGCTGGGACGAGCAGTACTTC.